Here is one T cell receptor beta chain with its context. Its antigen is still unknown. CDR3 size: 15 residues. Germline-derived CDR1 and CDR2 are MRHNA and SNTAGT. J lost 4 bases, V lost 4 bases, and 5 bases had no gene match. This record comes from a study of T cell repertoires in cytomegalovirus infection. Study summary: Through public TCR beta signatures, both CMV infection and matching HLA type were indicated.

TCRdb used MiXCR to reprocess the reads, holding one entry per CDR3 protein. The repertoire consists of about 680,000 distinct CDR3 sequences, with 24% occurring once and the leading ten covering roughly 8%. Study outcomes and limitations: Identification of carriers of CMV plus the relevant HLA was achieved through cumulative public TCR beta family frequency. HLA-C-restricted TCR beta clonotypes specific for CMV led the ex vivo response.

J is TRBJ2-2 and V is TRBV6-4; 8 positions agree with TRBD1. The clonotype was recovered from a human donor in good health (CMV status not recorded). Some clones in this sample may be carry-over from other donors' samples. Sequencing used CD8+ T cells from PBMCs. The CDR3 region is CASSARTGTTGELFF. The CDR3 DNA reads as TGTGCCAGCAGTGCCAGGACAGGGACCACCGGGGAGCTGTTTTTT.